This T cell receptor (beta chain) was captured by sequencing in a study of identical twins. Findings and limits, study-wide: Abundant beta clonotypes from cord blood had fewer insertions, unlike memory repertoires, which showed none. When twins shared out-of-frame alpha sequences, those sequences had excess low generation probability. The degree of excess twin sharing was weaker in beta out-of-frame sequences.

This clonotype came up once. Its antigen is still unknown. Carrying unique molecular identifiers, the cDNA also gained a universal primer site through template switching. TCRdb redid the calling of the 5' RACE reads with MiXCR, one entry per CDR3 protein. In the table there are around 1.7 million distinct CDR3 sequences, roughly 35% of which are singletons. CDR3 length: 15 residues. Germline CDR1 is KGHDR and CDR2 is SFDVKD. This TCR came from a newborn girl in good health. The V and J genes are TRBV24-1 and TRBJ2-1; D ambiguous. The DNA end lines up better with TRBJ2-7; the J call may be wrong. The sequencing input was cord blood. As DNA, the CDR3 is TGTGCCACCAGTGATTTCGAAAGCTCCTACAATGAGCAGTACTTC. Amino acids: CATSDFESSYNEQYF.